Below, 17 T cell receptor beta chains from the same sample are listed, as sequenced in a study of vaccination and CD4 T cells after COVID-19 (dated 2022 in TCRdb). Taken with the paper, the label for treatment or condition translates to: roughly ten-day PBMC culture with coronavirus spike peptide pools or control peptides (ViraFEST assay). Their antigens remain unidentified. Libraries came from PCR. TCRdb names Illumina iSeq 100 as the instrument used. At the Johns Hopkins FTIC core, DNA from the cultured CD4+ T cells underwent TCR sequencing with the Oncomine TCR Beta short-read assay. The public sequencing data were trimmed at Q25 with fastp and processed into clonotypes with MiXCR by TCRdb, which kept only in-frame beta chains. Records with the same CDR3 protein are collapsed into one entry carrying the most frequent genes and DNA. Here the sample has about 12,000 distinct CDR3 sequences; approximately 62% occur a single time. The leading ten clones occupy roughly 13% of the sample.

Specimen: CD4+ T cells from blood, cultured in vitro. Receptors were obtained from a human donor who had recovered from COVID-19.

This clonotype counts as medium-sized (0.01 to 0.1%). The chain couples TRBV20-1 to TRBJ1-1; 10 nucleotides agree with TRBD1. V was clipped by 0 bases and J by 3 bases; unmatched bases: 1. CDR3 length equals 14 residues. Germline V gene sequence: CDR1 DFQATT, CDR2 SNEGSKA (reference sequence). The CDR3 DNA sequence: TGCAGTGCTAGAGATGACAGGGGGCACACTGAAGCTTTCTTT. Translating gives CSARDDRGHTEAFF.

This clonotype was observed a few times. The rearrangement joins TRBV25-1 to TRBJ2-7; TRBD1 matches at 8 bases. Germline V gene sequence: CDR1 MGHDK, CDR2 SYGVNS. Germline trimming cut 8 bases from V and 3 bases from J; bases unmatched to any gene: 12. The CDR3 sequence is 15 residues long. CDR3 in DNA: TGTGCCAGCTCAGCCGGAAACAGGGGGGACTACGAGCAGTACTTC. This translates into CASSAGNRGDYEQYF.

V usage is TRBV7-3 and J usage is TRBJ2-7; tentatively, D is TRBD1 (6 bases). This CDR3 region has 16 residues. Germline V gene data show CDR1 as SGHTA and CDR2 as FQGTGA. V was shortened by 0 bases and J by 6 bases, with 18 bases between the two germline ends. As DNA, the CDR3 is TGTGCCAGCAGCTTAACGTGGGCAGGGGCCTCCATCGAGCAGTACTTC. It codes for CASSLTWAGASIEQYF.

The V gene is TRBV5-5, the J gene TRBJ2-7, with D tentatively TRBD2 (6 bases). This CDR3 spans 14 amino acids. Looked up from germline, CDR1 is SGHKS and CDR2 is YYEKEE (reference sequence). The V end was cut by 4 bases, the J end by 0 bases, with 11 bases between. The CDR3 nucleotides are TGTGCCAGCAGCCGGGACTTCCGCTCCTACGAGCAGTACTTC. This codes for CASSRDFRSYEQYF.

The chain is built from TRBV20-1 and TRBJ1-1; D remains ambiguous. From germline, CDR1 is DFQATT and CDR2 SNEGSKA (reference sequence). This CDR3 comprises 12 residues. V lost 2 bases and J lost 0, with 4 bases in between. CDR3: CSARPMNTEAFF. For the CDR3, the DNA is TGCAGTGCTAGACCCATGAACACTGAAGCTTTCTTT.

The genes are TRBV2 and TRBJ2-5; D is ambiguous. Germline CDR1 SNHLY, CDR2 FYNNEI. The CDR3 consists of 11 residues. Between the trimmed V and J ends, which lost 7 bases and 1 base, there was a span of 4 bases. The CDR3 sequence: CASNLQETQYF. In DNA form, the CDR3 reads TGTGCCAGCAACCTCCAAGAGACCCAGTACTTC. The full variable domain, with the rest looked up from reference TRBV2 and TRBJ2-5, is EPEVTQTPSHQVTQMGQEVILRCVPISNHLYFYWYRQILGQKVEFLVSFYNNEISEKSEIFDDQFSVERPDGSNFTLKIRSTKLEDSAMYFCASNLQETQYFGPGTRLLVL.

Here the CDR3 reads CSARPAGQGGNTEAFF. The CDR3 DNA follows: TGCAGTGCTAGACCCGCCGGACAGGGCGGGAACACTGAAGCTTTCTTT. V is TRBV20-1 and J is TRBJ1-1, with 8 bases identical to TRBD1. The CDR3 is made up of 16 amino acids. J lost 1 base, V lost 2 bases, and 9 bases had no gene match. CDR1 DFQATT and CDR2 SNEGSKA come from the germline V gene (reference sequence).

This sequence joins TRBV19 and TRBJ2-3, with 9 positions matching TRBD2. The V gene end was trimmed by 3 bases and the J gene end by 4 bases; junction bases not matched to a gene: 5. Germline CDR1 reads LNHDA; CDR2 reads SQIVND (reference sequence). The CDR3 contains 15 residues. The CDR3 nucleotides read TGTGCCAGTAGTATGCGGGAGGGCCTGTCAGATACGCAGTATTTT. The encoded protein is CASSMREGLSDTQYF.

The chain uses TRBV21-1 and TRBJ2-1; TRBD2 is the table's D call, not checked against the DNA. TRBV21-1 is given as a pseudogene. The CDR3 sequence is 13 residues long. The CDR3, as DNA: TGTGCCAGCCCTGCGTTGGAGGACAATGAGCAGTTCTTC. It yields the protein CASPALEDNEQFF.

This sequence joins TRBV6-1 and TRBJ2-7, with TRBD2 matching 10 bases. V dropped 6 bases and J dropped 2; count of bases not matched to a gene: 13. The CDR3 has 17 residues. Germline CDR1 and CDR2: MNHNS and SASEGT. The CDR3: CASRLSRLAGDAYEQYF. DNA of the CDR3: TGTGCCAGCAGACTGTCTCGTCTAGCGGGAGACGCCTACGAGCAGTACTTC.

V gene TRBV28 combines with J gene TRBJ1-5; weak D call: TRBD1 (5 bases). The CDR3 has 16 amino acids. CDR1 is MDHEN, CDR2 SYDVKM, per germline. Trimming pared 3 bases from V and 3 bases from J, leaving 15 bases between. In nucleotides, the CDR3 is TGTGCCAGCAGTTTTGGTAATCAGGGAACCAATCAGCCCCAGCATTTT. This sequence encodes CASSFGNQGTNQPQHF.

This chain joins TRBV19 and TRBJ2-3; the match to TRBD2 covers 14 bases. The germline CDR1 and CDR2 sequences are LNHDA and SQIVND (reference sequence). CDR3 length equals 17 residues. Trimming took 7 bases from V and 1 from J; bases not matched to a gene: 7. CDR3 coding DNA: TGTGCCAGTAAGGTAGGACTAGCGGGAGGCGGCACAGATACGCAGTATTTT. Translation gives CASKVGLAGGGTDTQYF.

This clonotype was picked up a small number of times. The V and J genes are TRBV27 and TRBJ2-3; 7 positions match TRBD1. Trimming removed 4 bases from V and 7 bases from J; junction bases left unmatched: 8. This CDR3 spans 14 amino acids. Germline V gene data show CDR1 as MNHEY and CDR2 as SMNVEV (reference sequence). DNA for the CDR3: TGTGCCAGCAGTTCATTCACAGGGGTTTATACGCAGTATTTT. Translating it yields CASSSFTGVYTQYF.

Here the CDR3 reads CASSHDGAGPEAFF. The CDR3 coding sequence is TGTGCCAGCAGCCACGATGGGGCCGGGCCTGAAGCTTTCTTT. The V gene is TRBV7-3, the J gene TRBJ1-1; D perhaps matches TRBD1 (5 bases). Germline V lookup: CDR1 SGHTA, CDR2 FQGTGA. The CDR3 runs to 14 residues. Trimming cost V 5 bases and J 6 bases, with 16 bases left between them.

The chain couples TRBV7-2 to TRBJ2-3; perhaps TRBD1 as D (6 bases). The V gene's germline CDR1 is SGHTA and CDR2 FQGNSA. The CDR3 sequence is 14 residues long. The V and J ends lost 5 bases and 5 bases respectively, with 14 bases between them. The CDR3 protein is CASSPQGRGDTQYF. In DNA, the CDR3 is TGTGCCAGCAGCCCACAGGGAAGGGGAGATACGCAGTATTTT.

V is TRBV6-1 and J is TRBJ1-6; TRBD1 agrees at 9 bases. The germline V gene has CDR1 MNHNS and CDR2 SASEGT. The length of the CDR3 is 16 residues. Trimming cost V 4 bases and J 7 bases; bases outside gene matches: 8. CDR3 residues: CASSVRSGTGNSPLHF. The CDR3 nucleotides read TGTGCCAGCAGTGTAAGGTCGGGGACAGGGAATTCACCCCTCCACTTT.

The chain carries TRBV7-9 and TRBJ2-2, with no clear D. Germline assignment: CDR1 SEHNR and CDR2 FQNEAQ (reference sequence). The CDR3 has 13 residues. The V end was cut by 0 bases, the J end by 7 bases, with 6 bases between. This CDR3 reads CASSLANGGELFF. DNA of the CDR3: TGTGCCAGCAGCTTAGCCAATGGCGGGGAGCTGTTTTTT.